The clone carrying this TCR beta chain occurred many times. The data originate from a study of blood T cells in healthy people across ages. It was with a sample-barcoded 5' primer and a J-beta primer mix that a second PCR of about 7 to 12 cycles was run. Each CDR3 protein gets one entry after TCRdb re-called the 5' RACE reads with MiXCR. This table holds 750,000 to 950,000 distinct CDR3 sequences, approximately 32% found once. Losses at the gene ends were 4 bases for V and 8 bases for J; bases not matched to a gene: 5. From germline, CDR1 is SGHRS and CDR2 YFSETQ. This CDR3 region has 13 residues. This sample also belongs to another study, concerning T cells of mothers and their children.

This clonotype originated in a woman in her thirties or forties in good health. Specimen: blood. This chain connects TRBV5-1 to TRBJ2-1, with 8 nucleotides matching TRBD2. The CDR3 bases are TGCGCCAGCAGCGCCGGACTAGCCGATGAGCAGTTCTTC. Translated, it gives CASSAGLADEQFF.